The 28 T cell receptor beta chains listed next were all sequenced from one sample in a study of T cells in women clearing cervical HPV infection. Method: immunoSEQ multiplex PCR; TCRdb's copy keeps in-frame clones and lacks some. This sample contains tens of thousands of clones. The sample was blood buffy coat. The receptors were sampled from a woman between 18 and 70 years old with a cervical HPV16 infection that either progressed to CIN3+ or cleared (not recorded which).

As for this clone: The read terminates 3 residues before the CDR3 end, so the remaining end is supplied by the germline J gene. The V gene is TRBV6-1, the J gene TRBJ1-1, with a weak D call TRBD1 (5 bases). This CDR3 comprises 13 residues. Germline V CDR1 and CDR2: MNHNS, SASEGT. This CDR3 is CASSENLGAKAFF. The sequenced CDR3 bases are TGTGCCAGCAGTGAAAACTTAGGGGCGAAA.

As for this clone: The sequenced fragment ends 3 residues before the CDR3 boundary, so the rest is inferred from the germline J gene. The V call is TRBV6-2 or TRBV6-3, the J call TRBJ2-2; 12 bases are a match to TRBD2. CDR3 length: 15 amino acids. The J segment lost 5 bases and the V segment lost 5 bases, leaving 3 bases of the junction unmatched. From germline, CDR1 is MNHEY and CDR2 SVGEGT. CDR3 bases read: TGTGCCAGCAGTACCACTAGCGGGAGGACCGGGGAG. This codes for CASSTTSGRTGE. The entire CDR3 protein reads CASSTTSGRTGELFF.

As regards this clone: The read ends 3 residues early relative to the CDR3; the germline J gene fills the gap. The chain has TRBV7-2 and TRBJ1-1; D is unclear. CDR3 length: 13 residues. CDR1 is SGHTA, CDR2 FQGNSA, per germline. The CDR3 reads CASSSVASGTAFF. The CDR3 bases that were read are TGTGCCAGCAGCTCTGTTGCTAGCGGTACG.

On this clone: Read coverage stops 3 residues before the CDR3 terminus; the germline J gene supplies the remainder. The chain has TRBV19 and TRBJ2-1; 9 positions match TRBD2. In germline, CDR1 is LNHDA, CDR2 SQIVND (reference sequence). The trim removed 1 base at V and 4 bases at J, leaving 8 bases unmatched. This CDR3 spans 17 amino acids. CDR3 DNA (partial): TGTGCCAGTAGTATAGTTCTAGCGGGGTTAAAATACAATGAG. This gives the protein CASSIVLAGLKYNE. The whole CDR3 region reads CASSIVLAGLKYNEQFF.

Worth noting for this clone: From the germline J gene comes the end of the CDR3, since the read stops 3 residues before it. V is TRBV7-2 and J is TRBJ1-6; tentative D call: TRBD1 (5 bases). Germline values: CDR1 SGHTA, CDR2 FQGNSA. The germline V and J ends were trimmed by 2 bases and 6 bases, with 8 bases remaining between them. The CDR3 is made up of 14 amino acids. CDR3 sequence: CASSLRQINSPLHF. The DNA read from the CDR3 is TGTGCCAGCAGCTTACGACAGATTAATTCACCC.

Concerning this clone: The CDR3 end is not reached by the read, which stops 3 residues before it; the germline J gene fills it in. This chain uses TRBV29-1 with TRBJ2-2, with 7 positions matching TRBD1. The CDR3 has 14 amino acids. Germline assignment: CDR1 SQVTM and CDR2 ANQGSEA. V trimming: 5 bases; J trimming: 3 bases; junction bases outside the gene matches: 6. CDR3 protein: CSVYDRVDTGELFF. Incomplete CDR3 DNA: TGCAGCGTTTATGACAGGGTCGACACCGGGGAG.

A word on this clone: The missing CDR3 end, 3 residues past where the read stops, is filled in from the germline J gene. The chain is built from TRBV29-1 and TRBJ2-7; TRBD2 might be the D (5 bases). The germline V gene has CDR1 SQVTM and CDR2 ANQGSEA. The CDR3 extends over 11 amino acids. Trimming pared 4 bases from V and 3 bases from J, leaving 7 bases between. CDR3 in amino acids: CSVADYYEQYF. CDR3 bases read: TGCAGCGTTGCCGACTACTACGAG.

Details on this clone: With the read ending 3 residues before the CDR3 end, the germline J gene is used to fill in that end. The J gene is TRBJ2-1, the V gene TRBV5-1; TRBD1 is a possible D gene (6 bases). Trimming shortened V by 3 bases and J by 4 bases, and 11 bases separated the two germline ends. CDR1 and CDR2 (germline): SGHRS, YFSETQ. The CDR3 extends over 14 amino acids. Partial CDR3 DNA: TGCGCCAGCAGCTCAACAGGGAGTTACAATGAG. This translates into CASSSTGSYNE. The full CDR3 protein is CASSSTGSYNEQFF.

Comments on this clone: The read stops 3 residues short of the end of the CDR3; the missing end is completed from the germline J gene. The gene calls are TRBV7-6 and TRBJ1-1, with 9 bases identical to TRBD1. The germline V gene has CDR1 SGHVS and CDR2 FNYEAQ. This CDR3 contains 14 residues. The ends lost 6 bases at V and 1 base at J; junction bases unmatched: 3. CDR3 DNA, as far as it was read: TGTGCCAGCAGAGACAGGGGGGAGAACACTGAA. Translated, it gives CASRDRGENTE. The CDR3 reads in full as CASRDRGENTEAFF.

Of note for this clone: The DNA ends 3 residues before the CDR3 does, and the rest of the CDR3 is filled in from the germline J gene. The V and J genes are TRBV29-1 and TRBJ2-7; 15 nucleotides match TRBD2. The germline V gene encodes CDR1 SQVTM and CDR2 ANQGSEA. After removal of 4 bases from V and 2 bases from J, the junction contained 0 bases not matched to a gene. The CDR3 contains 14 residues. The CDR3 bases that were read are TGCAGCGTTGGGACTAGCGGGGGGGCCTACGAG. Its translation is CSVGTSGGAYE. The full CDR3 protein is CSVGTSGGAYEQYF.

CDR3 sequence reads: CASSPDRATDTQYF. The covered CDR3 bases are TGCGCCAGCAGCCCGGACAGGGCCACAGATACG. This chain uses TRBV5-1 with TRBJ2-3, with 8 bases that match TRBD1. From the germline J gene comes the end of the CDR3, since the read stops 3 residues before it. This CDR3 has 14 residues. Per the germline V gene, CDR1 is SGHRS and CDR2 is YFSETQ. Losses at the gene ends were 4 bases for V and 2 bases for J; bases not matched to a gene: 3.

For this clone: The read finishes 3 residues shy of the CDR3 end, and the germline J gene is used to complete it. The chain carries TRBV6-4 and TRBJ1-2, with 7 bases lining up with TRBD1. Germline CDR1 reads MRHNA; CDR2 reads SNTAGT. This CDR3 has 14 residues. The CDR3 loop reads CASSPGGTVKGYTF. The covered CDR3 bases are TGTGCCAGCAGTCCCGGTGGGACAGTTAAAGGC.

A note on this clone: The read terminates 3 residues ahead of where the CDR3 ends, so the germline J gene completes it. The chain is built from TRBV7-6 and TRBJ1-1; 9 bases agree with TRBD1. This CDR3 region has 16 residues. Losses at the gene ends were 5 bases for V and 4 bases for J; bases not matched to a gene: 11. Germline CDR1 SGHVS, CDR2 FNYEAQ. CDR3 in amino acids: CASSPIPGQGGTEAFF. CDR3 bases read: TGTGCCAGCAGCCCTATCCCGGGACAGGGTGGCACTGAA.

With respect to this clone: The CDR3 end lies 3 residues beyond the end of the read and is filled in from the germline J gene. The V call is TRBV10-3, the J call TRBJ1-2; a weak D match, TRBD1 (5 bases). The CDR3 covers 12 residues. Per germline, CDR1 ENHRY and CDR2 SYGVKD. V was cut by 4 bases and J by 7 bases, with 10 bases left in between. The sequenced CDR3 bases are TGTGCCATCAGTGGCCCCAGGGTTGGC. Its translation is CAISGPRVG. The complete CDR3 protein is CAISGPRVGYTF.

Points on this clone: Coverage ceases 3 residues before the CDR3 finishes, and the germline J gene fills in the end. This chain links TRBV7-9 with TRBJ1-2; no reliable D call. This CDR3 is 14 amino acids long. CDR1 and CDR2 (germline): SEHNR, FQNEAQ (reference sequence). The covered CDR3 bases are TGTGCCAGCAGCTCCTCACGTAGCTCCTACGAC. Translated, it gives CASSSSRSSYD. The whole CDR3 protein reads CASSSSRSSYDYTF.

A remark on this clone: With the read ending 3 residues before the CDR3 end, the germline J gene is used to fill in that end. The V and J genes are TRBV30 and TRBJ1-2, with D possibly matching TRBD1 (6 bases). CDR3 length equals 14 residues. Trimming removed 2 bases from V and 4 bases from J, with 14 bases in between. Per germline, CDR1 GTSNPN and CDR2 SVGIG (reference sequence). CDR3 in amino acids: CAWSKGGAGYGYTF. The covered CDR3 bases are TGTGCCTGGAGTAAAGGGGGGGCCGGCTATGGC.

A remark on this clone: The observed sequence ends 3 residues before the CDR3 terminus, with the missing tail filled in from the germline J gene. V and J are TRBV28 and TRBJ2-2, with 14 bases that match TRBD2. The J segment lost 7 bases and the V segment lost 6 bases, leaving 10 bases of the junction unmatched. The CDR3 has 17 amino acids. The germline V gene has CDR1 MDHEN and CDR2 SYDVKM. CDR3 protein: CASRKRGLAGVNGELFF. CDR3 DNA, as far as it was read: TGTGCCAGCAGAAAACGGGGACTAGCGGGAGTTAACGGGGAG.

To note about this clone: Read data end 3 residues before the CDR3 end; the end is taken from the germline J gene. The chain employs TRBV7-9 and TRBJ1-4; D gene ambiguous. V lost 1 base, J lost 0 bases, and 6 bases lay in between. Germline V gene sequence: CDR1 SEHNR, CDR2 FQNEAQ (reference sequence). The CDR3 spans 15 residues. CDR3 DNA, as far as it was read: TGTGCCAGCAGCTTAGGGGCCTCAACTAATGAAAAA. It is translated as CASSLGASTNEK. The entire CDR3 reads CASSLGASTNEKLFF.

In regard to this clone: The read halts 3 residues ahead of the CDR3 end, with the missing end drawn from the germline J gene. The chain uses TRBV20-1 and TRBJ2-3; the D gene is possibly TRBD2 (7 bases). CDR1 DFQATT and CDR2 SNEGSKA come from the germline V gene (reference sequence). Between the trimmed V and J ends, which lost 7 bases and 2 bases, there was a span of 13 bases. CDR3 size: 13 residues. The CDR3 sequence is CSVLGGLTDTQYF. The covered CDR3 bases are TGCAGTGTACTGGGGGGGCTCACAGATACG.

As to this clone: The read stops 3 residues short of the end of the CDR3; the missing end is completed from the germline J gene. This chain links TRBV29-1 with TRBJ2-7; tentative D call: TRBD1 (6 bases). V lost 7 bases to trimming and J lost 2 bases, with 12 bases between them. Germline V gene data show CDR1 as SQVTM and CDR2 as ANQGSEA. The CDR3 runs 12 residues. The CDR3 spells CSADGGPYEQYF. The part of the CDR3 DNA that was read is TGCAGCGCGGATGGGGGCCCCTACGAG.

About this clone itself: Read sequence stops 3 residues before the CDR3 end, and the germline J gene provides the missing end. The chain joins TRBV5-4 to TRBJ2-7; TRBD2 might be the D (5 bases). With 1 base removed from V and 0 bases from J, the gap between germline ends came to 14 bases. Germline values: CDR1 SGHNT, CDR2 YYREEE (reference sequence). The CDR3 has 16 amino acids. Incomplete CDR3 DNA: TGTGCCAGCAGCTTGTCTCTAGCCGTGAGCTCCTACGAG. The encoded protein is CASSLSLAVSSYE. The entire CDR3 sequence reads CASSLSLAVSSYEQYF.

For this clone: With the read ending 3 residues before the CDR3 end, the germline J gene is used to fill in that end. The chain links TRBV5-1 to TRBJ1-6; D may be TRBD1 (6 bases). Germline CDR1 is SGHRS and CDR2 is YFSETQ. This CDR3 has 15 amino acids. Between the trimmed V and J ends, which lost 5 bases and 0 bases, there was a span of 9 bases. CDR3 loop: CASRLDSSYNSPLHF. The CDR3 bases that were read are TGCGCCAGCAGACTGGACAGCTCCTATAATTCACCC.

With regard to this clone: The read comes to an end 3 residues before the CDR3 does, leaving the germline J gene to fill in the end. V and J are TRBV7-7 and TRBJ2-2; TRBD1 is a possible D gene (5 bases). Germline CDR1 reads SSHAT; CDR2 reads FNYEAQ (reference sequence). There are 13 residues in the CDR3. This CDR3 is CASRPAGANVLFF. The sequenced part of the CDR3 DNA is TGTGCCAGCAGGCCAGCTGGGGCCAACGTG.

Points on this clone: The read terminates 3 residues ahead of where the CDR3 ends, so the germline J gene completes it. The chain employs TRBV30 and TRBJ2-2; 7 nucleotides align to TRBD1. The CDR3 is 13 amino acids. Germline assignment: CDR1 GTSNPN and CDR2 SVGIG (reference sequence). This CDR3 reads CAWTGQMSEKLFF. The DNA read from the CDR3 is TGTGCCTGGACGGGACAGATGAGTGAAAAG.

With regard to this clone: Read data end 3 residues before the CDR3 end; the end is taken from the germline J gene. The V gene is TRBV5-6, the J gene TRBJ2-1; tentatively, D is TRBD2 (5 bases). Germline V CDR1 and CDR2: SGHDT, YYEEEE. The CDR3 contains 15 residues. Trimming removed 4 bases from V and 0 bases from J, with 11 bases in between. This CDR3 is CASSPDLSSYNEQFF. The sequenced part of the CDR3 DNA is TGTGCCAGCAGCCCGGACTTGAGCTCCTACAATGAG.

Notes on this clone: Coverage ceases 3 residues before the CDR3 finishes, and the germline J gene fills in the end. The chain uses TRBV19 and TRBJ2-3, with 7 bases identical to TRBD1. Trimming cost V 5 bases and J 2 bases; bases outside gene matches: 4. The CDR3 runs to 14 residues. The germline V gene has CDR1 LNHDA and CDR2 SQIVND (reference sequence). The CDR3 reads CASSSGQATDTQYF. The covered CDR3 bases are TGTGCCAGTAGTTCTGGACAGGCCACAGATACG.

As regards this clone: The CDR3 is cut off 3 residues early in the read; its end comes from the germline J gene. The J gene is TRBJ2-5, the V gene TRBV5-1, with D perhaps matching TRBD2 (6 bases). Trimming left V 4 bases short and J 4 bases short, with 14 bases between. CDR3 length equals 14 residues. CDR1 and CDR2 (germline): SGHRS, YFSETQ. Partial CDR3 DNA: TGCGCCAGCAGCCCATCGGGGGTCGGAGAGACC. It yields the protein CASSPSGVGET. From start to end, the CDR3 is CASSPSGVGETQYF.

On this clone: The CDR3 end falls 3 residues outside the read, so it is completed with the germline J gene. The J gene is TRBJ2-7, the V gene TRBV4-2, with D perhaps TRBD2 (6 bases). CDR3 length: 17 residues. V shed 4 bases and J shed 0 bases, with 19 bases lying between them. In germline, CDR1 is LGHNA, CDR2 YNFKEQ. The CDR3 region is CASSPLAGGVSSYEQYF. The sequenced CDR3 bases are TGTGCCAGCAGCCCCTTGGCTGGCGGGGTGAGCTCCTACGAG.